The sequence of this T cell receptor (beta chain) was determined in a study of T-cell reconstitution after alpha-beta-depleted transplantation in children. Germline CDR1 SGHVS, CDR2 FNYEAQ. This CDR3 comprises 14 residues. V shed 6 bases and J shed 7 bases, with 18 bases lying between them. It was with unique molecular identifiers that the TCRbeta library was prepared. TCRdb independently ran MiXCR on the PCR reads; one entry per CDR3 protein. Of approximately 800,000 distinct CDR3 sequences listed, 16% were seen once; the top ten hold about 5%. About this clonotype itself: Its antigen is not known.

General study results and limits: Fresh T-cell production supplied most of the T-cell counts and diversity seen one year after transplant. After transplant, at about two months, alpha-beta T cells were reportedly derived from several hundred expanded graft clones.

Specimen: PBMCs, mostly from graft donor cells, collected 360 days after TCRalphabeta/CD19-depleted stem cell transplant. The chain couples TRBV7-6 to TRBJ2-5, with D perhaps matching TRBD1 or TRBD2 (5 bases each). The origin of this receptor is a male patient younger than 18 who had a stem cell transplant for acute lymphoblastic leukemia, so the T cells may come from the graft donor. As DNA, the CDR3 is TGTGCCAGCAGTCCGTGGGGGTCTCGAGGGACCCAGTACTTC. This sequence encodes CASSPWGSRGTQYF.